Described below is a single TCR beta chain sequence and its context. The data are from a study of blood T cell repertoires in COVID-19. Study-level information: Sites across the United States, Italy and Spain contributed samples from acute and convalescent COVID-19. The cDNA or gDNA used as material had been derived from T cells, B-cell-depleted T cells, or PBMCs.

The CDR3 contains 13 residues. V was clipped by 2 bases and J by 6 bases, with 10 bases between them. In the authors' workflow: Estimation of nucleated cell counts was performed using reference gene primer amplification. Measured with immunoSEQ multiplex PCR; TCRdb has only the in-frame clones, and not every one. The V and J calls and clone size were taken over from that table, and D and trimming were inferred from the DNA. This sample has around 40,000 clones, with around 85% found just once. The receptor was isolated from a human donor in a cohort sampled during active COVID-19. The rearrangement links TRBV12-3 or TRBV12-4 to TRBJ1-2, with D perhaps TRBD1 (5 bases). Sequencing was carried out using peripheral blood. The CDR3 loop reads CASSLRQTDGYTF. In DNA form, the CDR3 reads TGTGCCAGCAGTTTAAGGCAGACAGATGGCTACACCTTC.